Listed below are T cell receptor beta chains from one sample, sequenced in a study of response to subunit inactivated influenza vaccine. TCRdb passed the RT-PCR reads through MiXCR, listing each CDR3 protein once. The sample includes 650,000 to 800,000 distinct CDR3 sequences, 18% seen only once; the top ten take roughly a tenth. The sequenced sample was PBMCs from blood, obtained roughly 5 days after vaccination. Receptor source: a man aged 45-65 years who received an inactivated influenza vaccine. The CDR3 runs from the conserved cysteine through the conserved F or W. The D gene is left open where the match is weak. The size field is filled for only some rows; it gives once, few, many or a size class.

TRBD2 | TRBJ2-3 | TRBV4-3 | . | TGCGCCAGCAGCCGCACAGCGGGGGGGCAAGATAGTGCTGATACGCAGTATTTT | CASSRTAGGQDSADTQYF
TRBD1 | TRBJ1-2 | TRBV12-3/TRBV12-4 | . | TGTGCCAGCAGCCCTGGGACAGGTTGGTTGGGCTACACCTTC | CASSPGTGWLGYTF
TRBD2 | TRBJ2-1 | TRBV12-3/TRBV12-4 | few | TGTGCCAGCAGTTTAACTAGCGGGGGGGCTCCCTACAATGAGCAGTTCTTC | CASSLTSGGAPYNEQFF
. | TRBJ2-2 | TRBV20-1 | . | TGCAGTGCTACTAGACAGGGGAGGGGAACCGGGGAGCTGTTTTTT | CSATRQGRGTGELFF
TRBD1 | TRBJ2-3 | TRBV14 | few | TGTGCCAGCAGCCCGCGGACAGGGGGCGATACGCAGTATTTT | CASSPRTGGDTQYF
TRBD1 | TRBJ1-2 | TRBV10-3 | many | TGTGCCGCTTCCGACAGGGGTAACTATGGCTACACCTTC | CAASDRGNYGYTF
. | TRBJ2-7 | TRBV6-5 | few | TGTGCCAGCAGTTCATCGACTGTCCCCTACGAGCAGTACTTC | CASSSSTVPYEQYF
. | TRBJ2-1 | TRBV7-2 | few | TGTGCCAGCTGGGAGCCGGGACTCCAATACAATGAGCAGTTCTTC | CASWEPGLQYNEQFF
TRBD2 | TRBJ2-1 | TRBV7-2 | few | TGTGCCAGCAGCTTAGGGGGACTAATAACTGAGCAGTTCTTC | CASSLGGLITEQFF
. | TRBJ1-2 | TRBV5-6 | . | TGTGCCAGCAGCCCGCCGTTTGGGAAAGATGGCTACACCTTC | CASSPPFGKDGYTF
TRBD2 | TRBJ2-5 | TRBV2 | . | TGTGCCAGCAGTGACAGAGTAGCGGGCCAAGAGACCCAGTACTTC | CASSDRVAGQETQYF
. | TRBJ2-3 | TRBV14 | many | TGTGCCAGCAGCCAAGACGGGACTGGGAACACAGATACGCAGTATTTT | CASSQDGTGNTDTQYF
TRBD2 | TRBJ2-3 | TRBV20-1 | . | TGCAGTGCTGAGCCCGGGACTAGGGCTTCAGATACGCAGTATTTT | CSAEPGTRASDTQYF